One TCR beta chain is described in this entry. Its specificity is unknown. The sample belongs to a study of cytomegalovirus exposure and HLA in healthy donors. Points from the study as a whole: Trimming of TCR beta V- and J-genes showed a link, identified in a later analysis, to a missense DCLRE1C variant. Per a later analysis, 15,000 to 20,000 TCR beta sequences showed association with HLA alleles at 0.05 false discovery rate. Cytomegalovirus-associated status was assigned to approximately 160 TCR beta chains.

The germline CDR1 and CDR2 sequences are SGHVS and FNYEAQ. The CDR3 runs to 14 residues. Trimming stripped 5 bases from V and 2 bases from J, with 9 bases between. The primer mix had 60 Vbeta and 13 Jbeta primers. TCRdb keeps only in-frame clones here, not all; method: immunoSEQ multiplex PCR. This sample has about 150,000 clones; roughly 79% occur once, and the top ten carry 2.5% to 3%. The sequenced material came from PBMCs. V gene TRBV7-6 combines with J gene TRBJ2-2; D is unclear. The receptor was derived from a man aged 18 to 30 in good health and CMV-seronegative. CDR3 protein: CASSPRVNTGELFF. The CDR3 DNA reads TGTGCCAGCAGCCCCCGGGTCAACACCGGGGAGCTGTTTTTT.